These 26 T cell receptor beta chains share one sample of origin, sequenced in a study of blood T cell repertoires in COVID-19. Here immunoSEQ multiplex PCR was the method, and the copy in TCRdb shows in-frame clones only, minus some. The table shows approximately 150,000 clones, with roughly 88% occurring only once. Input material: PBMCs or T cells enriched from blood (not recorded which). These receptors were taken from a man aged 50 or older who had recovered from COVID-19.

The chain uses TRBV28 and TRBJ2-1; TRBD2 matches at 8 bases. The germline V gene has CDR1 MDHEN and CDR2 SYDVKM. Trimming removed 7 bases from V and 7 bases from J; junction bases left unmatched: 6. The CDR3 length is 13 residues. In DNA, the CDR3 is TGTGCCAGCACGGGGGGGCCCTTAAATGAGCAGTTCTTC. Residues: CASTGGPLNEQFF.

In this sample, this clone turned up a few times. The genes are TRBV10-1 and TRBJ1-1, with D perhaps matching TRBD1 (6 bases). CDR1 WNHNN and CDR2 SYGVQD come from the germline V gene (reference sequence). V lost 3 bases, J lost 1 base, and 15 bases lay in between. This CDR3 has 16 amino acids. The DNA for the CDR3 is TGCGCCAGCAGTGACTTCCCCCGGACAGCGAACACTGAAGCTTTCTTT. Protein product: CASSDFPRTANTEAFF.

Written as DNA, the CDR3 is TGTGCCAGCAGATTAGCGGGGCCAGGCAATGAGCAGTTCTTC. This encodes CASRLAGPGNEQFF. The chain uses TRBV2 and TRBJ2-1, with 8 bases identical to TRBD2. CDR1 is SNHLY and CDR2 is FYNNEI in the germline V gene. Losses at the gene ends were 6 bases for V and 6 bases for J; bases not matched to a gene: 7. The CDR3 sequence is 14 residues long. Variable domain in full (rest from reference TRBV2 and TRBJ2-1): EPEVTQTPSHQVTQMGQEVILRCVPISNHLYFYWYRQILGQKVEFLVSFYNNEISEKSEIFDDQFSVERPDGSNFTLKIRSTKLEDSAMYFCASRLAGPGNEQFFGPGTRLTVL.

The chain couples TRBV12-3 or TRBV12-4 to TRBJ2-7; no clear D. This CDR3 region has 11 residues. Trimming shortened V by 4 bases and J by 4 bases, and 5 bases separated the two germline ends. As DNA, the CDR3 is TGTGCCAGCAGTTCAGGTTACGAGCAGTACTTC. Translation gives CASSSGYEQYF.

This rearrangement joins TRBV7-9 to TRBJ1-6; TRBD1 is a possible D gene (5 bases). CDR1 and CDR2 (germline): SEHNR, FQNEAQ (reference sequence). V lost 5 bases and J 7 bases, leaving 15 bases between the germline ends. This CDR3 spans 15 amino acids. CDR3 DNA: TGTGCCAGCAGCCGCCACGTACAGGCAAATTCACCCCTCCACTTT. Its protein is CASSRHVQANSPLHF.

This chain connects TRBV7-8 to TRBJ2-7, with D tentatively TRBD2 (5 bases). CDR1 and CDR2 from the germline V gene are SGHVS and FQNEAQ. CDR3 length: 15 residues. The ends were cut back, 6 bases at V and 2 bases at J, with 17 bases in the middle. CDR3 residues: CASSPKAGVTYEQYF. The CDR3 DNA sequence: TGTGCCAGCAGTCCCAAAGCCGGGGTTACCTACGAGCAGTACTTC.

This clone was counted a few times. The chain combines TRBV5-1 with TRBJ1-5, with TRBD1 matching 8 bases. Trimming cost V 2 bases and J 8 bases; bases outside gene matches: 6. Germline V gene sequence: CDR1 SGHRS, CDR2 YFSETQ. The CDR3 is 14 residues long. CDR3 sequence (DNA): TGCGCCAGCAGCTTCGGACAGGGAAGGGAGCCCCAGCATTTT. It codes for CASSFGQGREPQHF.

This chain uses TRBV28 with TRBJ2-2, with a possible D match to TRBD1 (6 bases). V gave up 5 bases and J gave up 4 bases, with 17 bases separating them. This CDR3 is built from 16 residues. Germline lookup yields CDR1 MDHEN and CDR2 SYDVKM. The CDR3 nucleotides are TGTGCCAGCAGTCCCCTGACAGGATATGGCACCGGGGAGCTGTTTTTT. It translates to CASSPLTGYGTGELFF.

This clone has just one count. The chain uses TRBV28 and TRBJ2-5; D remains unclear. There are 13 residues in the CDR3. CDR1 is MDHEN, CDR2 SYDVKM, per germline. With 2 bases removed from V and 6 bases from J, the gap between germline ends came to 10 bases. The CDR3 sequence: CASSLQATKTQYF. In nucleotides, the CDR3 is TGTGCCAGCAGTTTACAGGCAACGAAGACCCAGTACTTC.

This chain connects TRBV27 to TRBJ1-6; possibly TRBD1 for D (5 bases). V was trimmed by 5 bases and J by 0 bases, leaving 11 bases between them. CDR1 is MNHEY and CDR2 is SMNVEV in the germline V gene (reference sequence). The CDR3 is 16 residues long. CDR3 residues: CASSRGRGSYNSPLHF. The CDR3 DNA reads TGTGCCAGCAGTCGCGGGAGGGGCTCCTATAATTCACCCCTCCACTTT.

This chain connects TRBV7-9 to TRBJ1-3; D possibly corresponds to TRBD1 (6 bases). The CDR3 is made up of 14 amino acids. CDR1 and CDR2 from the germline V gene are SEHNR and FQNEAQ (reference sequence). Trimming took off 5 bases at V and 5 bases at J, with 13 bases between the two ends. CDR3 loop: CASSRFGGRNTIYF. In DNA form, the CDR3 reads TGTGCCAGCAGCCGCTTTGGGGGCAGAAACACCATATATTTT.

This clone has a count of ten or more. The genes are TRBV5-1 and TRBJ2-5; D ambiguous. V dropped 5 bases and J dropped 1 base, with 9 bases sitting between them. Looked up from germline, CDR1 is SGHRS and CDR2 is YFSETQ. This CDR3 spans 13 amino acids. CDR3 coding DNA: TGCGCCAGCAGGATGGGCCTCCAAGAGACCCAGTACTTC. It translates to CASRMGLQETQYF.

The chain uses TRBV5-3 and TRBJ1-2; D uncertain. TRBV5-3 is noted as an ORF with a role that remains uncertain. Trimming left V 0 bases short and J 8 bases short, with 5 bases between. The CDR3 consists of 11 residues. The CDR3 coding sequence is TGTGCCAGAAGCTTGGAGGAGGGCTACACCTTC. Translating gives CARSLEEGYTF.

The chain couples TRBV18 to TRBJ2-7, with D perhaps TRBD2 (6 bases). Trimming took off 2 bases at V and 2 bases at J, with 10 bases between the two ends. Germline V gene sequence: CDR1 KGHSH, CDR2 LQKENI. CDR3 size: 14 residues. CDR3 region: CASSPWGGTYEQYF. CDR3 DNA sequence: TGTGCCAGCTCACCATGGGGAGGAACCTACGAGCAGTACTTC.

The V call is TRBV5-6, the J call TRBJ1-2; TRBD1 agrees at 9 bases. Germline CDR1 SGHDT, CDR2 YYEEEE. With V trimmed by 3 bases and J by 5 bases, 8 bases remained unmatched. The CDR3 has 15 residues. The CDR3 loop is CASSSNRDRVYGYTF. The CDR3 region has the DNA TGTGCCAGCAGCTCCAACCGGGACAGGGTTTATGGCTACACCTTC. The entire variable domain, with the rest obtained from reference TRBV5-6 and TRBJ1-2, is as follows: DAGVTQSPTHLIKTRGQQVTLRCSPKSGHDTVSWYQQALGQGPQFIFQYYEEEERQRGNFPDRFSGHQFPNYSSELNVNALLLGDSALYLCASSSNRDRVYGYTFGSGTRLTVV.

The chain links TRBV19 to TRBJ1-5, with 7 bases that match TRBD1. The CDR3 spans 16 residues. The germline gives CDR1 LNHDA, CDR2 SQIVND (reference sequence). Trimming took 2 bases from V and 5 from J; bases not matched to a gene: 9. The CDR3: CASSISRGRLYQPQHF. The CDR3 DNA is TGTGCCAGTAGTATAAGTAGGGGGCGACTATATCAGCCCCAGCATTTT. Full variable domain (missing parts from reference TRBV19 and TRBJ1-5): DGGITQSPKYLFRKEGQNVTLSCEQNLNHDAMYWYRQDPGQGLRLIYYSQIVNDFQKGDIAEGYSVSREKKESFPLTVTSAQKNPTAFYLCASSISRGRLYQPQHFGDGTRLSIL.

The chain joins TRBV6-5 to TRBJ1-1; D is ambiguous. From germline, CDR1 is MNHEY and CDR2 SVGAGI. This CDR3 region has 15 residues. V was clipped by 5 bases and J by 1 base, with 14 bases between them. This CDR3 is CASSRPGRKNTEAFF. DNA of the CDR3: TGTGCCAGCAGTCGCCCGGGGAGAAAGAACACTGAAGCTTTCTTT.

The rearrangement joins TRBV3-1 (or the pseudogene TRBV3-2) to TRBJ1-5; D uncertain. CDR1 is LGHDT and CDR2 is YNNKEL in the germline V gene (reference sequence). Between the trimmed V and J ends, which lost 5 bases and 0 bases, there was a span of 11 bases. The CDR3 length is 15 residues. The CDR3: CASSSSGISNQPQHF. The CDR3 DNA reads as TGTGCCAGCAGCTCCTCCGGGATTAGCAATCAGCCCCAGCATTTT.

This clone was picked up one time. The chain uses TRBV4-1 and TRBJ2-7; 8 positions agree with TRBD1. After removal of 1 base from V and 2 bases from J, the junction contained 13 bases not matched to a gene. CDR1 and CDR2 (germline): MGHRA, YSYEKL. The length of the CDR3 is 18 residues. DNA for the CDR3: TGCGCCAGCAGCCAAGCAAATCCCGGGACAGGCTCTACCTACGAGCAGTACTTC. The encoded protein is CASSQANPGTGSTYEQYF.

The genes are TRBV5-1 and TRBJ2-3; a weak D match, TRBD1 (5 bases). The CDR3 contains 15 residues. V shed 3 bases and J shed 0 bases, with 11 bases lying between them. Germline V gene sequence: CDR1 SGHRS, CDR2 YFSETQ. In DNA, the CDR3 is TGCGCCAGCAGCTCCCGACAGCCTAGCACAGATACGCAGTATTTT. Translated, it gives CASSSRQPSTDTQYF. Filled out from reference TRBV5-1 and TRBJ2-3, the complete variable domain reads KAGVTQTPRYLIKTRGQQVTLSCSPISGHRSVSWYQQTPGQGLQFLFEYFSETQRNKGNFPGRFSGRQFSNSRSEMNVSTLELGDSALYLCASSSRQPSTDTQYFGPGTRLTVL.

The chain is built from TRBV27 and TRBJ1-2; D is possibly TRBD1 (5 bases). Germline values: CDR1 MNHEY, CDR2 SMNVEV (reference sequence). Trimming stripped 2 bases from V and 7 bases from J, with 11 bases between. The CDR3 consists of 13 residues. The CDR3 region is CASSLAQGAGYTF. The DNA of the CDR3 is TGTGCCAGCAGTTTAGCTCAGGGTGCTGGCTACACCTTC.

J is TRBJ1-5 and V is TRBV12-5, with 10 bases fitting TRBD1. CDR3 length equals 16 residues. The germline CDR1 and CDR2 sequences are LGHNT and FRNRAP. With V trimmed by 6 bases and J by 5 bases, 10 bases remained unmatched. Written as DNA, the CDR3 is TGTGCTAGTGGCAAACCCGGGACAGGGGTATATCAGCCCCAGCATTTT. Translation: CASGKPGTGVYQPQHF.

The chain carries TRBV5-1 and TRBJ2-3; TRBD2 might be the D (5 bases). This CDR3 is 14 amino acids long. Trimming cost V 4 bases and J 3 bases, with 12 bases left between them. CDR1 and CDR2 from the germline V gene are SGHRS and YFSETQ. The CDR3 here is CASSPDGKTDTQYF. CDR3 in DNA: TGCGCCAGCAGCCCGGACGGGAAGACAGATACGCAGTATTTT.

The chain is built from TRBV4-1 and TRBJ2-7, with D possibly matching TRBD2 (5 bases). Germline V gene data show CDR1 as MGHRA and CDR2 as YSYEKL. The CDR3 contains 15 residues. Trimming removed 4 bases from V and 4 bases from J, with 17 bases in between. CDR3 in amino acids: CASSLLPGIRYEQYF. The CDR3 DNA follows: TGCGCCAGCAGCCTACTCCCGGGGATTCGGTACGAGCAGTACTTC.

This sequence joins TRBV5-4 and TRBJ1-2; D perhaps matches TRBD1 (5 bases). The V gene lost 2 bases and the J gene lost 4 bases, with 12 bases spanning the gap. CDR1 is SGHNT and CDR2 is YYREEE in the germline V gene (reference sequence). This CDR3 has 14 residues. As DNA, the CDR3 is TGTGCCAGCAGCTTTATAGGGGCCGTCTATGGCTACACCTTC. Translating it yields CASSFIGAVYGYTF.

This clone was detected a few times. This chain links TRBV5-3 with TRBJ2-3; 11 bases fit TRBD2. TRBV5-3 is filed as an ORF, its function uncertain. V dropped 4 bases and J dropped 6; count of bases not matched to a gene: 10. The CDR3 covers 16 residues. The CDR3 reads CARSPRTSGSFDTQYF. The DNA of the CDR3 is TGTGCCAGAAGCCCCCGGACTAGCGGGTCATTCGATACGCAGTATTTT.